The next 12 T cell receptor beta chains were all read from a single sample in a study of control samples from healthy donors and cancer patients. The assay was immunoSEQ multiplex PCR, and TCRdb's table has in-frame clones only and misses some. The sample has about 95,000 clones; over 80% are singletons. The sequencing input was blood. The source of these receptors is a man younger than 45 in good health.

The chain uses TRBV6-1 and TRBJ1-2; D unresolved. There are 13 residues in the CDR3. V gave up 2 bases and J gave up 7 bases, with 11 bases separating them. Germline lookup yields CDR1 MNHNS and CDR2 SASEGT. The CDR3 nucleotides read TGTGCCAGCAGTGAACTCGAAGAAGGTGGCTACACCTTC. Its translation: CASSELEEGGYTF.

The chain couples TRBV19 to TRBJ2-7, with no clear D. CDR3 size: 13 residues. Per the germline V gene, CDR1 is LNHDA and CDR2 is SQIVND (reference sequence). Deletions cut 3 bases from V and 5 bases from J, with 11 bases between. For the CDR3, the DNA is TGTGCCAGTAGTATCGCAACCCCCGACGAGCAGTACTTC. Its protein product is CASSIATPDEQYF. Full variable domain (missing parts from reference TRBV19 and TRBJ2-7): DGGITQSPKYLFRKEGQNVTLSCEQNLNHDAMYWYRQDPGQGLRLIYYSQIVNDFQKGDIAEGYSVSREKKESFPLTVTSAQKNPTAFYLCASSIATPDEQYFGPGTRLTVT.

The chain employs TRBV7-9 and TRBJ1-5; D possibly corresponds to TRBD1 (6 bases). V shed 5 bases and J shed 2 bases, with 10 bases lying between them. The CDR3 runs 14 residues. From germline, CDR1 is SEHNR and CDR2 FQNEAQ (reference sequence). CDR3 in amino acids: CASSDHRGNQPQHF. The CDR3 DNA follows: TGTGCCAGCAGCGACCACAGGGGCAATCAGCCCCAGCATTTT.

This chain links TRBV7-8 with TRBJ2-2, with a weak D call TRBD1 (5 bases). CDR3 size: 14 residues. Germline-derived CDR1 and CDR2 are SGHVS and FQNEAQ. V was shortened by 6 bases and J by 3 bases, with 11 bases between the two germline ends. DNA for the CDR3: TGTGCCAGCAGTCAGGGTAGGGACACCGGGGAGCTGTTTTTT. Translated: CASSQGRDTGELFF.

The chain uses TRBV28 and TRBJ2-7; 8 positions agree with TRBD1. The V segment lost 8 bases and the J segment 4 bases; nucleotides outside the gene matches: 10. The germline V gene has CDR1 MDHEN and CDR2 SYDVKM. The CDR3 runs to 14 residues. This CDR3 is CASHERTGTYEQYF. CDR3 sequence (DNA): TGTGCCAGCCATGAGCGGACAGGGACGTACGAGCAGTACTTC.

V gene TRBV6-6 combines with J gene TRBJ1-1; D not certain. The germline V and J ends were trimmed by 0 bases and 0 bases, with 8 bases remaining between them. CDR1 is MNHNY and CDR2 is SVGAGI in the germline V gene (reference sequence). The CDR3 is 15 amino acids. The CDR3 DNA reads as TGTGCCAGCAGTTACTCGCCAGACATGAACACTGAAGCTTTCTTT. Translating gives CASSYSPDMNTEAFF.

J is TRBJ1-2 and V is TRBV19; D is uncertain. Germline lookup yields CDR1 LNHDA and CDR2 SQIVND (reference sequence). The CDR3 loop spans 13 amino acids. V was clipped by 5 bases and J by 1 base, with 8 bases between them. CDR3 sequence: CASSPRLNYGYTF. CDR3 nucleotides: TGTGCCAGTAGTCCCCGGCTTAACTATGGCTACACCTTC.

This chain connects TRBV6-1 to TRBJ1-6; D is unclear. The CDR3 is made up of 13 amino acids. V lost 1 base, J lost 7 bases, and 5 bases lay in between. Germline V gene data show CDR1 as MNHNS and CDR2 as SASEGT. This chain's CDR3 is CASSEGWNSPLHF. The CDR3 region has the DNA TGTGCCAGCAGTGAAGGTTGGAATTCACCCCTCCACTTT.

The CDR3 sequence is CASSPPIAGGSDTQYF. The DNA for the CDR3 is TGTGCCAGCTCACCTCCCATAGCGGGGGGTTCAGATACGCAGTATTTT. The chain has TRBV18 and TRBJ2-3; TRBD2 matches 10 bases. Germline V gene sequence: CDR1 KGHSH, CDR2 LQKENI. J gave up 4 bases and V 3 bases, and 7 bases lay outside the gene matches. CDR3 length: 16 residues. The whole variable domain, remainder taken from reference TRBV18 and TRBJ2-3, is NAGVMQNPRHLVRRRGQEARLRCSPMKGHSHVYWYRQLPEEGLKFMVYLQKENIIDESGMPKERFSAEFPKEGPSILRIQQVVRGDSAAYFCASSPPIAGGSDTQYFGPGTRLTVL.

The rearrangement uses TRBV7-9 and TRBJ2-3, with 12 bases matching TRBD2. Losses at the gene ends were 5 bases for V and 5 bases for J; bases not matched to a gene: 8. The CDR3 covers 16 residues. In germline, CDR1 is SEHNR, CDR2 FQNEAQ (reference sequence). CDR3 protein: CASSAGLAGWGDTQYF. CDR3 nucleotides: TGTGCCAGCAGCGCAGGACTAGCGGGGTGGGGAGATACGCAGTATTTT.

This clone was observed once. The chain couples TRBV19 to TRBJ1-1, with 12 bases matching TRBD1. The germline CDR1 and CDR2 sequences are LNHDA and SQIVND (reference sequence). The CDR3 spans 17 residues. V was clipped by 3 bases and J by 0 bases; unmatched bases: 5. The CDR3 sequence is CASSMGQGALLNTEAFF. DNA for the CDR3: TGTGCCAGTAGTATGGGACAGGGGGCGCTTTTGAACACTGAAGCTTTCTTT.

This clone was seen once. The CDR3 nucleotides are TGCGCCAGCAGCTTGAGGGTATCCGGGACAGGGTCCCACAATGAGCAGTTCTTC. Its protein product is CASSLRVSGTGSHNEQFF. The chain joins TRBV5-1 to TRBJ2-1; 9 bases agree with TRBD1. The CDR3 sequence is 18 residues long. Germline loops: CDR1 SGHRS, CDR2 YFSETQ. Germline trimming cut 1 base from V and 5 bases from J; bases unmatched to any gene: 13.